Given below is one TCR beta chain in context. Trimming removed 0 bases from V and 8 bases from J; junction bases left unmatched: 3. The CDR3 spans 15 residues. Germline CDR1 is SGHRS and CDR2 is YFSETQ. The data were taken from a study of OX40 agonist ivuxolimab in advanced cancers. Sequencing used immunoSEQ multiplex PCR; TCRdb keeps in-frame clones, though not all of them. Of tens of thousands of clones listed, approximately 86% are singletons. This chain links TRBV5-1 with TRBJ1-6; the match to TRBD1 covers 9 bases. The sample here was CD4+ or CD8+ T cells sorted from blood, taken in a trial of the OX40 agonist ivuxolimab. The TCR sequence derives from an adult with an advanced solid tumor such as melanoma, head and neck, liver or kidney cancer. As DNA, the CDR3 is TGCGCCAGCAGCTTGGTTTGGACAGGGGATTCACCCCTCCACTTT. It encodes CASSLVWTGDSPLHF. Complete variable domain (other parts from reference TRBV5-1 and TRBJ1-6): KAGVTQTPRYLIKTRGQQVTLSCSPISGHRSVSWYQQTPGQGLQFLFEYFSETQRNKGNFPGRFSGRQFSNSRSEMNVSTLELGDSALYLCASSLVWTGDSPLHFGNGTRLTVT.